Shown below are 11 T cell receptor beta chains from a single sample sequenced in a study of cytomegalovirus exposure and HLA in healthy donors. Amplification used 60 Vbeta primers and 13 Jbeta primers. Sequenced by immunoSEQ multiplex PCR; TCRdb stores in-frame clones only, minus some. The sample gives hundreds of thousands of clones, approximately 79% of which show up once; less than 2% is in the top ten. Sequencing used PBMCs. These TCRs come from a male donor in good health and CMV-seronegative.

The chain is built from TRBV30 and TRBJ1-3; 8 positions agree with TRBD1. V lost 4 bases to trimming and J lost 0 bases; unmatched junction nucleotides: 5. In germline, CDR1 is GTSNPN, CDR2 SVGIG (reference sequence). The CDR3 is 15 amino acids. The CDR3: CAWIYRGTSGNTIYF. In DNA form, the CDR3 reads TGTGCCTGGATCTACAGGGGGACCTCTGGAAACACCATATATTTT.

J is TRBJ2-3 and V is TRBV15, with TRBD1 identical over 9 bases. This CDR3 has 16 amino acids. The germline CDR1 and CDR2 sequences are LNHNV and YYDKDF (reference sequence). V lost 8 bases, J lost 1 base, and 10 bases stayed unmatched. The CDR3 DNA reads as TGTGCCACCGGCCGGGACAGGGACCGCGGCACAGATACGCAGTATTTT. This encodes CATGRDRDRGTDTQYF.

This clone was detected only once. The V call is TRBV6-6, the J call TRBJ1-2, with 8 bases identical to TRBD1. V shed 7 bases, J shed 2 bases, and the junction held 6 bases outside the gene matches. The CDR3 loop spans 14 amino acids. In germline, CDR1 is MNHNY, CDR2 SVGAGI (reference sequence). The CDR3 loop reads CASNSDRENYGYTF. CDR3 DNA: TGTGCCAGCAATTCGGACAGGGAAAACTATGGCTACACCTTC.

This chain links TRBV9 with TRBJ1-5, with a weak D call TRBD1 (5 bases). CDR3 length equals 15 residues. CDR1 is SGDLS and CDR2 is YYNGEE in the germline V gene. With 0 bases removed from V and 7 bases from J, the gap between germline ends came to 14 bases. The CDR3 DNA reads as TGTGCCAGCAGCGTAGAGTCAGGGCTTGGGCAGCCCCAGCATTTT. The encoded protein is CASSVESGLGQPQHF.

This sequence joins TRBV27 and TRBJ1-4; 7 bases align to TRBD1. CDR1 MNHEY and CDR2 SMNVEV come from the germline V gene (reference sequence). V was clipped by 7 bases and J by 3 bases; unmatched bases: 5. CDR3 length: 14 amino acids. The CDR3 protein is CASTPGGANEKLFF. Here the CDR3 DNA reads TGTGCCAGCACCCCAGGGGGAGCTAATGAAAAACTGTTTTTT. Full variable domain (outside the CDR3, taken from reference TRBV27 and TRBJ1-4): EAQVTQNPRYLITVTGKKLTVTCSQNMNHEYMSWYRQDPGLGLRQIYYSMNVEVTDKGDVPEGYKVSRKEKRNFPLILESPSPNQTSLYFCASTPGGANEKLFFGSGTQLSVL.

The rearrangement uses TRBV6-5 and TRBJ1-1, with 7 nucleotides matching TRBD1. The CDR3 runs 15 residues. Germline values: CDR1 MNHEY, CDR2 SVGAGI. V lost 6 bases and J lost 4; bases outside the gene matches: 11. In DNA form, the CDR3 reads TGTGCCAGCAGCCGGGAGGGGGCACGGAGCACTGAAGCTTTCTTT. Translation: CASSREGARSTEAFF.

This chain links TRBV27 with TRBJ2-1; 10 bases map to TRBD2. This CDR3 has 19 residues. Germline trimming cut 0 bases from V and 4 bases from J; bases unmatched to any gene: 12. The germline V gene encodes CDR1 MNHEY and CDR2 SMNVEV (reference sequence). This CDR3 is CASSLSMAASGRVYNEQFF. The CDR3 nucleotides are TGTGCCAGCAGTTTATCGATGGCGGCTAGCGGGAGAGTATACAATGAGCAGTTCTTC.

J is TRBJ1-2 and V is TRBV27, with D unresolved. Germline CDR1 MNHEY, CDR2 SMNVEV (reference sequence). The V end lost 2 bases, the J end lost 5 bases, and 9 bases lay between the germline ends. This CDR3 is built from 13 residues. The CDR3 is CASSLKIGYGYTF. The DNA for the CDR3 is TGTGCCAGCAGTTTAAAAATCGGGTATGGCTACACCTTC.

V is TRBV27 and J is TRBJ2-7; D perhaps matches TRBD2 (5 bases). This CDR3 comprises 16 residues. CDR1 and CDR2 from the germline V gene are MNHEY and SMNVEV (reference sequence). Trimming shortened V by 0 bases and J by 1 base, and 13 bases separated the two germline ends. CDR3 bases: TGTGCCAGCAGTTTATCCGGGGTCATTTTATCCTACGAGCAGTACTTC. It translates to CASSLSGVILSYEQYF.

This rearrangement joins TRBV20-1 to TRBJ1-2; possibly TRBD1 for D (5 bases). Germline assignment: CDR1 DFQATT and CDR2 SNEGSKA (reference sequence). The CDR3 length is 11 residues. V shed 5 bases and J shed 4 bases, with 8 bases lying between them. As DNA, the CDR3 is TGCAGTGCTCAGGGAGGCTATGGCTACACCTTC. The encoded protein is CSAQGGYGYTF.

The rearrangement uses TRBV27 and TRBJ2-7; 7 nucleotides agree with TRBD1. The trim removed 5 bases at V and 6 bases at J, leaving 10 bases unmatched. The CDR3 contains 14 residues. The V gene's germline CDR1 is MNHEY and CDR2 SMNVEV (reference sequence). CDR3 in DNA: TGTGCCAGCAGTCCACTCCTGGACAGGTCCGAGCAGTACTTC. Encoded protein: CASSPLLDRSEQYF.